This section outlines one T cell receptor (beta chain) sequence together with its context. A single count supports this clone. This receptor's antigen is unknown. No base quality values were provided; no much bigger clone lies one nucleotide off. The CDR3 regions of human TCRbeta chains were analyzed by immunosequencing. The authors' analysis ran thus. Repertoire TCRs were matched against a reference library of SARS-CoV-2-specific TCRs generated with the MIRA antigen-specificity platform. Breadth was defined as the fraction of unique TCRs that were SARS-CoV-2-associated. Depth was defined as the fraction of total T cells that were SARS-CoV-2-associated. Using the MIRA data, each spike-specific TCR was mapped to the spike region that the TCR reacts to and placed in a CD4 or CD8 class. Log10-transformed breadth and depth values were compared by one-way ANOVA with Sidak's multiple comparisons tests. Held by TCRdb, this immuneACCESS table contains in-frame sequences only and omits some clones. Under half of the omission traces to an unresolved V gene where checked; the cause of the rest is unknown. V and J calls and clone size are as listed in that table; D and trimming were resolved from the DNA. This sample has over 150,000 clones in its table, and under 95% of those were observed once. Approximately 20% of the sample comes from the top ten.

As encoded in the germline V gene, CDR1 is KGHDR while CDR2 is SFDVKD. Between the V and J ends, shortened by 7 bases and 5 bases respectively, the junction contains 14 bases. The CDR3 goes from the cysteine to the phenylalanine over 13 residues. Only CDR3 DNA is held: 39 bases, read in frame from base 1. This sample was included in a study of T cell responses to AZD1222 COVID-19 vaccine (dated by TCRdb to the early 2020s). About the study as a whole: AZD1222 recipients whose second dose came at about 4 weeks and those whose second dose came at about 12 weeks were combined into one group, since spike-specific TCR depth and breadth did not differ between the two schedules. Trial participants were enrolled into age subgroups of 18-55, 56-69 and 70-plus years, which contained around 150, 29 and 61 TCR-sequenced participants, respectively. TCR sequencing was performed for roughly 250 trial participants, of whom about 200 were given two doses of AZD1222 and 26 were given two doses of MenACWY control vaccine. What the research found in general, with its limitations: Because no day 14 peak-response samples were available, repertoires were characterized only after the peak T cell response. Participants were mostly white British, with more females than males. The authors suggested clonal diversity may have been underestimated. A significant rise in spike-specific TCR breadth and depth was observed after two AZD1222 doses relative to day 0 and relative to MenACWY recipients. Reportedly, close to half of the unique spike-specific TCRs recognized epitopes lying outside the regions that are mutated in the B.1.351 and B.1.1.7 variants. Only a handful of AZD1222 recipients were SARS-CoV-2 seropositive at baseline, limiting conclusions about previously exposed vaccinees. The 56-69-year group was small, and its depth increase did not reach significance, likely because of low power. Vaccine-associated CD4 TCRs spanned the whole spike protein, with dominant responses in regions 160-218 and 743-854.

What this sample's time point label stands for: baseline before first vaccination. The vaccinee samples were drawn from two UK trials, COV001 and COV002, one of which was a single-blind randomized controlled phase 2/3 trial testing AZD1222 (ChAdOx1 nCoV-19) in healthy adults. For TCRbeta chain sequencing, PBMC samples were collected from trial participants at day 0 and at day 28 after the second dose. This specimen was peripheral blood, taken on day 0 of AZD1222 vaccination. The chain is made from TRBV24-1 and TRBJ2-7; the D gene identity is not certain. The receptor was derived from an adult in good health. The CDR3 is CATSPDGLHEQYF. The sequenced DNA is TGTGCCACCAGCCCCGATGGGCTCCACGAGCAGTACTTC.